A selection of T cell receptor beta chains follows, all from one sample in a study of vaccination and CD4 T cells after COVID-19. TCRdb analysed the PCR reads with MiXCR anew, one entry per CDR3 protein. Of around 20,000 distinct CDR3 sequences in the sample, more than 45% were seen once. The sample in question was CD4+ T cells from blood, obtained before SARS-CoV-2 vaccination. These receptors were collected from a human donor who had recovered from COVID-19. Each CDR3 is given with its conserved first and last residue. The order of the fields is J gene, D gene, V gene, clone size, CDR3 DNA, CDR3 protein. D genes are given only for firm matches. Size tells how often a clone was seen (once, few, many) or the class of an expanded clone, and some rows leave it out.

TRBJ1-1 | TRBD1 | TRBV19 | once | TGTGCCAGTAGCCGGACAGGACCTAGCTCTCTGACGATATGGACTGAAGCTTTCTTT | CASSRTGPSSLTIWTEAFF
TRBJ2-1 | TRBD2 | TRBV7-6 | - | TGTGCCAGCAGCTTAGAAGTAGCGGGAGGCCACGGGGAGCAGTTCTTC | CASSLEVAGGHGEQFF
TRBJ2-3 | TRBD2 | TRBV11-3 | - | TGTGCCAGCAGCTTGGGTCTAGCGGGAGATACGCAGTATTTT | CASSLGLAGDTQYF
TRBJ1-5 | - | TRBV28 | - | TGTGCCAGCGAGAAGGGAGGCCAGCCCCAGCATTTT | CASEKGGQPQHF
TRBJ1-5 | TRBD1 | TRBV12-3/TRBV12-4 | - | TGTGCCAGCACATCCCAGGGGGTAAGCAATCAGCCCCAGCATTTT | CASTSQGVSNQPQHF
TRBJ1-6 | - | TRBV7-8 | few | TGTGCCAGCAGCCCGTTGGGTGCTTCAGGGCCGAATTCACCCCTCCACTTT | CASSPLGASGPNSPLHF
TRBJ1-6 | TRBD1 | TRBV20-1 | - | TGCAGTGCTGGGGACAGGGCGAATAATTCACCCCTCCACTTT | CSAGDRANNSPLHF
TRBJ2-7 | - | TRBV6-5 | few | TGTGCCAGCAGTTACTCGATCCATCGAGTCTCCTACGAGCAGTACTTC | CASSYSIHRVSYEQYF
TRBJ2-5 | TRBD1 | TRBV9 | few | TGTGCCAGCAGCGTAGGGGACAGTAAAAGGGAGACCCAGTACTTC | CASSVGDSKRETQYF
TRBJ2-7 | - | TRBV24-1 | - | TGTGCCACCAGCGGACCCACTGGCGAGCAGTACTTC | CATSGPTGEQYF
TRBJ2-1 | TRBD1 | TRBV20-1 | - | TGCAGTGCAGGGACAGGGGGGGACAATGAGCAGTTCTTC | CSAGTGGDNEQFF
TRBJ2-1 | TRBD2 | TRBV20-1 | - | TGCAGTGCCACTGAGGTAGCGGGAGGGCCTTACAATGAGCAGTTCTTC | CSATEVAGGPYNEQFF
TRBJ2-1 | TRBD2 | TRBV24-1 | once | TGTGCCACCAGTGACCCCCAGACTAGCTGGGCAACGAATGAGCAGTTCTTC | CATSDPQTSWATNEQFF
TRBJ1-2 | - | TRBV28 | - | TGTGCCAGCAGTTTAGAGACAGCCCACTATGGCTACACCTTC | CASSLETAHYGYTF
TRBJ2-3 | - | TRBV20-1 | - | TGCAGTGCTTTTGCCCTAGGGTACACAGATACGCAGTATTTT | CSAFALGYTDTQYF
TRBJ1-1 | TRBD1 | TRBV19 | once | TGTGTCAGTACCGACAGGGTCCGGATGAAAGCTTTCTTT | CVSTDRVRMKAFF
TRBJ1-1 | TRBD1 | TRBV3-1 | - | TGTGCCAGCAGCCAAATCGGGACAGGGGTGGTTGGCACTGAAGCTTTCTTT | CASSQIGTGVVGTEAFF
TRBJ2-3 | TRBD2 | TRBV20-1 | few | TGCAGTGCTTCGTCCCCATACGGGACTAGCGGAAGCACAGATACGCAGTATTTT | CSASSPYGTSGSTDTQYF
TRBJ1-5 | - | TRBV15 | - | TGTGCCACCACCAAGAGCCGGGACCCTAAAACCAATCAGCCCCAGCATTTT | CATTKSRDPKTNQPQHF
TRBJ1-1 | - | TRBV7-8 | - | TGTGCCAGCAGCCGTCCACAGTGGGGAATGAACACTGAAGCTTTCTTT | CASSRPQWGMNTEAFF
TRBJ1-1 | TRBD1 | TRBV7-8 | few | TGTGCCAGCAGCTTATCAGGGGGAGAAGCTTTCTTT | CASSLSGGEAFF
TRBJ1-4 | - | TRBV27 | - | TGTGCCAGCAGTTTAGCCCGCACAACTAATGAAAAACTGTTTTTT | CASSLARTTNEKLFF
TRBJ2-2 | - | TRBV27 | - | TGTGCCAGCAGAGACAGGCTAGCGGTCAACACCGGGGAGCTGTTTTTT | CASRDRLAVNTGELFF
TRBJ2-5 | TRBD1 | TRBV7-3 | - | TGTGCCAGCAGCTTACGTGGGACAGTACAAGAGACCCAGTACTTC | CASSLRGTVQETQYF
TRBJ2-5 | - | TRBV6-1 | - | TGTGCCAGCAGTGAAATTAGGGGTATGTCTCGAGAGACCCAGTACTTC | CASSEIRGMSRETQYF
TRBJ1-5 | - | TRBV2 | once | TGTGCCAGCAGTACAAGGGGCAATAGCAATCAGCCCCAGCATTTT | CASSTRGNSNQPQHF
TRBJ1-5 | TRBD1 | TRBV7-2 | - | TGTGCCAGCAGCTCCCGACAGGGGAATCAGCCCCAGCATTTT | CASSSRQGNQPQHF
TRBJ1-2 | - | TRBV2 | - | TGTGCCAGCAGTCCTACCAACAGGGATGGCTACACCTTC | CASSPTNRDGYTF
TRBJ1-1 | - | TRBV28 | - | TGTGCCAGCAGTCCGATGGGACGCCTCATGAACACTGAAGCTTTCTTT | CASSPMGRLMNTEAFF
TRBJ2-3 | - | TRBV20-1 | few | TGCAGTTGCCGTGGCGGTCGGGAAAGCACAGATACGCAGTATTTT | CSCRGGRESTDTQYF
TRBJ1-1 | - | TRBV20-1 | - | TGCAGTGCTTACCGGGGACCGGGCACTGAAGCTTTCTTT | CSAYRGPGTEAFF
TRBJ2-5 | - | TRBV6-1 | few | TGTGCCAGCTCCCCCCTAGGAGGGGGCGAGACCCAGTACTTC | CASSPLGGGETQYF
TRBJ2-3 | TRBD2 | TRBV5-1 | - | TGCGCCAGCAGCCCGGCGATGGGACTAGCGGGAGGTACAGATACGCAGTATTTT | CASSPAMGLAGGTDTQYF
TRBJ2-3 | - | TRBV20-1 | - | TGCAGTGCTGCTGGAGGAGATACGCAGTATTTT | CSAAGGDTQYF
TRBJ2-3 | - | TRBV19 | - | TGTGCCAGTAGTATTTCGGGAGATACGCAGTATTTT | CASSISGDTQYF
TRBJ1-2 | - | TRBV7-9 | - | TGTGCCAGCAGCCCCTCAGAGGGCTACACCTTC | CASSPSEGYTF
TRBJ2-1 | - | TRBV20-1 | - | TGCAGTGCACCCAGCACGGGTCTGAGCTCCTACAATGAGCAGTTCTTC | CSAPSTGLSSYNEQFF
TRBJ1-2 | - | TRBV2 | - | TGTGCCAGCAGTGAAGCGTACAGAGTCTATGGCTACACCTTC | CASSEAYRVYGYTF
TRBJ1-2 | - | TRBV20-1 | - | TGCAGTGCTGGGACTTCTAGCTATGGCTACACCTTC | CSAGTSSYGYTF
TRBJ1-5 | TRBD1 | TRBV28 | few | TGTGCCAGCAAGACAGGGAATCAGCCCCAGCATTTT | CASKTGNQPQHF
TRBJ2-1 | TRBD2 | TRBV11-2 | once | TGTGCCAGCAGCTTAATCCTAGCGGGAGGGCCGTTGATTCGTGAGCAGTTCTTC | CASSLILAGGPLIREQFF
TRBJ2-5 | - | TRBV19 | - | TGTGCCAGTAGTATTGGACGCTCCCAGGGGACCCAGTACTTC | CASSIGRSQGTQYF
TRBJ1-5 | - | TRBV18 | - | TGTGCCAGCTCACCCGACAGTAGCAATCAGCCCCAGCATTTT | CASSPDSSNQPQHF
TRBJ2-3 | - | TRBV5-4 | - | TGTGCCAGCAGCTTGGAAGGCACAGATACGCAGTATTTT | CASSLEGTDTQYF
TRBJ2-2 | TRBD2 | TRBV19 | - | TGTGCCAGTAGTTGGGCGGGAGGCCCCGGGGAGCTGTTTTTT | CASSWAGGPGELFF
TRBJ2-5 | - | TRBV27 | few | TGTGCCAGCAGTTTGGGGTGGGACTCAGAGACCCAGTACTTC | CASSLGWDSETQYF
TRBJ1-2 | - | TRBV7-2 | few | TGTGCCAGCAGCCCGGACAGAGCTAACTATGGCTACACCTTC | CASSPDRANYGYTF
TRBJ1-6 | - | TRBV5-4 | - | TGTGCCAGCAGCTTGGGGGGGAAAGGGGTTTCACCCCTCCACTTT | CASSLGGKGVSPLHF
TRBJ1-6 | - | TRBV19 | - | TGTGCCAGTAGTACGGAGTATAATTCACCCCTCCACTTT | CASSTEYNSPLHF
TRBJ2-6 | TRBD2 | TRBV7-9 | - | TGTGCCAGCAGCCCCAATACTAGCGGGAGGTTCTCTGGGGCCAACGTCCTGACTTTC | CASSPNTSGRFSGANVLTF
TRBJ1-5 | - | TRBV28 | - | TGTGCCAGCAGGGCATGGGGTAGCAATCAGCCCCAGCATTTT | CASRAWGSNQPQHF
TRBJ2-2 | - | TRBV28 | - | TGTGCCACCAAAGATGACCCTTTATTCACCGGGGAGCTGTTTTTT | CATKDDPLFTGELFF
TRBJ1-2 | - | TRBV6-4 | - | TGTGCCAGCAGTGACCTACCCGGGGGCATCTATGGCTACACCTTC | CASSDLPGGIYGYTF